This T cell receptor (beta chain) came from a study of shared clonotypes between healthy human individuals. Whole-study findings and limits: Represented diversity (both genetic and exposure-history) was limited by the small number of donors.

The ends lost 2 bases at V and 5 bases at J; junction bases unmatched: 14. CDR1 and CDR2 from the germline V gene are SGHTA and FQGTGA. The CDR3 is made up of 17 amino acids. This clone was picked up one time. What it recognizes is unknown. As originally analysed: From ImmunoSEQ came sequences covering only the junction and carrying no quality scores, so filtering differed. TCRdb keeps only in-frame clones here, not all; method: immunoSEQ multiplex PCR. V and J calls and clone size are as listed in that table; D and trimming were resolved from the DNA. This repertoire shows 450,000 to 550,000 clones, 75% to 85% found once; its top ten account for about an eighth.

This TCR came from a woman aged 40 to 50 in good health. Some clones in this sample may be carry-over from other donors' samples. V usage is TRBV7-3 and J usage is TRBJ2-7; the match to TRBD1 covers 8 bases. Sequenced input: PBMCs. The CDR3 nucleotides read TGTGCCAGCAGCTTAGTCCCCCTCGGACAGGGTTCCCACGAGCAGTACTTC. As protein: CASSLVPLGQGSHEQYF.